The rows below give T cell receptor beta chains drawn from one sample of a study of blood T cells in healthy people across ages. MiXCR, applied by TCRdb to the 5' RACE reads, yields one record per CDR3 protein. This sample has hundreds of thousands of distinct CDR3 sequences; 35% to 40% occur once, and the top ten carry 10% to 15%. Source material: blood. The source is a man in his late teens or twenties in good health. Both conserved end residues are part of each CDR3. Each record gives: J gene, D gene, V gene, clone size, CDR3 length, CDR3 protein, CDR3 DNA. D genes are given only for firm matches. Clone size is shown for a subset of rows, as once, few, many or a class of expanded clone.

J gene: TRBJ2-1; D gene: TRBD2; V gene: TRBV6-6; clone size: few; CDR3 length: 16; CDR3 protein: CASSSRGSGGRGEQFF; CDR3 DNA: TGTGCCAGCAGTTCCCGGGGAAGCGGGGGGAGGGGTGAGCAGTTCTTC
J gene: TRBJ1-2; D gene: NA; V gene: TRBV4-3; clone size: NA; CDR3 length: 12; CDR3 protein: CASSHESYGYTF; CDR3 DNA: TGCGCCAGCAGCCATGAGAGTTATGGCTACACCTTC
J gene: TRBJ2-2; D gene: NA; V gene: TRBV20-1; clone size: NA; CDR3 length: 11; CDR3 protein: CSAWNTGELFF; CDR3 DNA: TGCAGTGCCTGGAACACCGGGGAGCTGTTTTTT
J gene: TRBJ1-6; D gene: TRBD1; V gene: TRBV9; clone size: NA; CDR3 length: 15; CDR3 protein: CASSGPGQGDFPLHF; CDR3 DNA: TGTGCCAGCAGCGGACCGGGACAGGGTGATTTTCCCCTCCACTTT
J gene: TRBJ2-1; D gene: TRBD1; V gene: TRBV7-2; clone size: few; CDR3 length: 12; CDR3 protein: CAKGTGDNEQFF; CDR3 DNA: TGTGCCAAAGGGACAGGCGACAATGAGCAGTTCTTC
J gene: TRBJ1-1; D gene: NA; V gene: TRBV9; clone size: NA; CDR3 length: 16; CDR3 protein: CASSVGSGVANTEAFF; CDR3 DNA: TGTGCCAGCAGCGTAGGGTCAGGGGTAGCGAACACTGAAGCTTTCTTT
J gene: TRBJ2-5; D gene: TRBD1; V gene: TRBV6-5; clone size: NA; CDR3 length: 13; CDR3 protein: CASSYSSDRGLYF; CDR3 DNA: TGTGCCAGCAGTTACTCCTCGGACAGGGGCTTGTACTTC
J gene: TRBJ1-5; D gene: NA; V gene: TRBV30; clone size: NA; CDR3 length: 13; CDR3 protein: CAWTTGSNQPQHF; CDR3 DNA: TGTGCCTGGACGACCGGTAGCAATCAGCCCCAGCATTTT
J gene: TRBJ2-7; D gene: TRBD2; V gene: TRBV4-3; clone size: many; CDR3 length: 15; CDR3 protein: CASSQASGRSYEQYF; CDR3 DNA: TGCGCCAGCAGCCAAGCTAGCGGGAGGTCCTACGAGCAGTACTTC
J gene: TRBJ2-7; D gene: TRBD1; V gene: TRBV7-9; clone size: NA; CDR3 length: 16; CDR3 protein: CASSLPGTGRSYEQYF; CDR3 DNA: TGTGCCAGCAGCTTACCCGGGACAGGACGGAGCTACGAGCAGTACTTC
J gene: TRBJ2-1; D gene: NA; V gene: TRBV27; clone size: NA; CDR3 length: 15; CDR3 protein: CASSSPLAGSNEQFF; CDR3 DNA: TGTGCCAGCAGTTCCCCCTTGGCCGGCTCCAATGAGCAGTTCTTC
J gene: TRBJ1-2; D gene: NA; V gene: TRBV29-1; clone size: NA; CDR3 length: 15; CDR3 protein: CSVEKGRGGGDGYTF; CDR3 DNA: TGCAGCGTTGAAAAAGGGAGGGGTGGCGGGGATGGCTACACCTTC
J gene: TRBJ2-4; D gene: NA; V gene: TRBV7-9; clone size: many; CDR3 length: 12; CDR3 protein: CASSLGAYIQYF; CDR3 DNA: TGTGCCAGCAGCTTAGGGGCTTACATTCAGTACTTC
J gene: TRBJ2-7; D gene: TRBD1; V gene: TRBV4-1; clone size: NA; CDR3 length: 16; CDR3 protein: CASSQVTGTGSDEQYF; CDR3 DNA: TGCGCCAGCAGCCAAGTAACCGGGACAGGGTCCGACGAGCAGTACTTC
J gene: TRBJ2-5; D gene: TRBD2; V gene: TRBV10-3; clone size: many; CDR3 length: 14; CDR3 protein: CAISPSGGQETQYF; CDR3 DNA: TGTGCCATTAGTCCTAGCGGGGGGCAAGAGACCCAGTACTTC
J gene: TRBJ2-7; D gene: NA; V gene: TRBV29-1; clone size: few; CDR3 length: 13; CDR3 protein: CSVEQGGSYEQYF; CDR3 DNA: TGCAGCGTTGAACAGGGCGGGTCCTACGAGCAGTACTTC
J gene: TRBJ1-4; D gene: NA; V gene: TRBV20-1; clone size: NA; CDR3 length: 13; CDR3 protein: CSARFATNEKLFF; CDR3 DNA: TGCAGTGCTAGGTTTGCAACTAATGAAAAACTGTTTTTT
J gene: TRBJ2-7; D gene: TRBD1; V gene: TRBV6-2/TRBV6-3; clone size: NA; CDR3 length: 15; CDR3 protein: CASSSGTGIGYERYF; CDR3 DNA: TGTGCCAGCAGCTCCGGGACAGGGATAGGCTACGAGCGGTACTTC
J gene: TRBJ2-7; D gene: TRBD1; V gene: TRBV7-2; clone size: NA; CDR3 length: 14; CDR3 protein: CASSLGAGGPEQYF; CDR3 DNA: TGTGCCAGCAGCTTAGGGGCAGGGGGCCCCGAGCAGTACTTC
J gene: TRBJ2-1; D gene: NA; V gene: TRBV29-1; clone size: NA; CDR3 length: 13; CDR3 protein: CSVVPQGYNEQFF; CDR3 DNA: TGCAGCGTAGTCCCGCAGGGTTACAATGAGCAGTTCTTC
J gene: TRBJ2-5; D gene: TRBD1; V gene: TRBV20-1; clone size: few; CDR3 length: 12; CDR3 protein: CSAQGTQETQYF; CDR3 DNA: TGCAGTGCACAGGGGACCCAAGAGACCCAGTACTTC
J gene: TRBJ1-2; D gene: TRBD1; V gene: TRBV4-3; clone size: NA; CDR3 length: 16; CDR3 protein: CASSPSDRGYPYGYTF; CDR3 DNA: TGCGCCAGCAGCCCCTCGGACAGGGGATACCCATATGGCTACACCTTC
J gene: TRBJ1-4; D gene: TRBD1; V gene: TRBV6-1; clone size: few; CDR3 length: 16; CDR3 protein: CASRTGQGTTNEKLFF; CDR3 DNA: TGTGCCAGCAGAACCGGACAGGGCACAACTAATGAAAAACTGTTTTTT
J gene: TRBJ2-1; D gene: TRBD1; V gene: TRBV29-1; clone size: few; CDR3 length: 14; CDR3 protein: CSVKGTQGLDEQFF; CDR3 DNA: TGCAGCGTCAAAGGGACACAGGGGTTGGATGAGCAGTTCTTC
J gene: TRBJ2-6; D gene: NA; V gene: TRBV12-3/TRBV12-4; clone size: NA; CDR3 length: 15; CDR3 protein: CASSSGIGGANVLTF; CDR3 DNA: TGTGCCAGCAGTTCGGGGATAGGCGGGGCCAACGTCCTGACTTTC
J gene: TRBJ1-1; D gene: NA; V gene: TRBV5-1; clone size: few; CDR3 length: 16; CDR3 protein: CASSLGPTVSNTEAFF; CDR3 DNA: TGCGCCAGCAGCTTGGGGCCGACAGTCTCGAACACTGAAGCTTTCTTT
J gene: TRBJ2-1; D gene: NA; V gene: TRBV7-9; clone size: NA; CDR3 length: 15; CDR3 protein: CASSRAGDSYSEQFF; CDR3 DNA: TGTGCCAGCAGCCGCGCGGGGGACAGCTACAGTGAGCAGTTCTTC
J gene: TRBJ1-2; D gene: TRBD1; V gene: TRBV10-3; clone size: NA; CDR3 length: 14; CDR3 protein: CAISIPGQSYGYTF; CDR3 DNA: TGTGCCATCAGCATCCCGGGACAGAGCTATGGCTACACCTTC
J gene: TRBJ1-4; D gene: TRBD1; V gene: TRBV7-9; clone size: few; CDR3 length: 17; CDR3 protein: CASSPTGQGPPWEKLFF; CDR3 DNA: TGTGCCAGCAGCCCTACGGGACAGGGCCCCCCCTGGGAAAAACTGTTTTTT
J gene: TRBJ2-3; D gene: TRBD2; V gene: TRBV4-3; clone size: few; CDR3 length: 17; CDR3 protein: CASSLEGLAGNTDTQYF; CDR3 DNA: TGCGCCAGCAGCCTCGAGGGGCTAGCGGGGAACACAGATACGCAGTATTTT
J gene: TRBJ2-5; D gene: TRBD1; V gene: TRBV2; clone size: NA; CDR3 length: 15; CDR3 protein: CASRRDRGLQETQYF; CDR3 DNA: TGTGCCAGCAGAAGGGACAGGGGGCTCCAAGAGACCCAGTACTTC
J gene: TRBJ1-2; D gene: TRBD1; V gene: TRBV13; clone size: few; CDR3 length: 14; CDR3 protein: CASDYGQGADGYTF; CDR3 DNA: TGTGCCAGCGACTACGGTCAGGGGGCGGATGGCTACACCTTC
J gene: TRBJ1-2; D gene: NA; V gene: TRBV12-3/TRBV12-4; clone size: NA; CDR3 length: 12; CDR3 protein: CASSQSHYGYTF; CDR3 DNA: TGTGCCAGCAGCCAAAGTCACTATGGCTACACCTTC
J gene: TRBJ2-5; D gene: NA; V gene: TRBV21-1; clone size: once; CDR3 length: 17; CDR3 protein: CASSKGLRGAFRETQYF; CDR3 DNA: TGTGCCAGCAGCAAAGGGTTAAGGGGGGCATTTCGAGAGACCCAGTACTTC
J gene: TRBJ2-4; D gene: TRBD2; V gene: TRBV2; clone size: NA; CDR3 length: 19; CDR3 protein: CASAGRLAGGVSAKNIQYF; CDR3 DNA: TGTGCCAGCGCCGGCAGGCTAGCGGGGGGAGTGTCGGCCAAAAACATTCAGTACTTC
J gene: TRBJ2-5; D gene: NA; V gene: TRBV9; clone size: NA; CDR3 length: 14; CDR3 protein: CASSGADYQETQYF; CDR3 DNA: TGTGCCAGCAGCGGGGCGGACTACCAAGAGACCCAGTACTTC
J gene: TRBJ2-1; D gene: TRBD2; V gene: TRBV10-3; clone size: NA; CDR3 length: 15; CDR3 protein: CAIRGGGAPYNEQFF; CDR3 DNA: TGTGCCATCAGAGGCGGGGGGGCGCCTTACAATGAGCAGTTCTTC
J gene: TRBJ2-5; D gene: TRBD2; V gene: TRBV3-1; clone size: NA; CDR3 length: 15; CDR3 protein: CASSRDGGGKETQYF; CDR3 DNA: TGTGCCAGCAGCCGGGATGGCGGGGGTAAAGAGACCCAGTACTTC